This TCR beta chain came from a study of blood T cell repertoires in COVID-19. As for the study in general: Both acute and convalescent COVID-19 samples were obtained from the United States, Italy and Spain.

CDR3 length equals 14 residues. Trimming pared 2 bases from V and 7 bases from J, leaving 12 bases between. Per germline, CDR1 MGHRA and CDR2 YSYEKL. Grouping used clinical history reported by participants in a survey and questionnaire. The authors' processing: Reference gene primer amplification yielded estimated nucleated cell counts. Produced via immunoSEQ multiplex PCR; TCRdb's table is partial and in-frame only. D and trimming come from the DNA, and the V and J calls and clone size come from that table. The repertoire has some 300,000 clones, less than 90% of them found once; the top ten carry approximately 0.99%.

V and J are TRBV4-1 and TRBJ1-5, with D perhaps TRBD1 (5 bases). Material for sequencing was PBMCs or T cells enriched from blood (not recorded which). The TCR sequence derives from a woman in her thirties who had recovered from COVID-19. CDR3 protein: CASSQTTGGQPQHF. The CDR3 DNA follows: TGCGCCAGCAGCCAAACTACCGGGGGACAGCCCCAGCATTTT.